This T cell receptor beta chain was sequenced for a study of spatial heterogeneity in lung cancer. There are many counts of this clonotype. The CDR3 runs to 11 residues. Germline values: CDR1 SGHRS, CDR2 YFSETQ. The V and J ends lost 2 bases and 3 bases respectively, with 2 bases between them. The time point: blood at routine non-recurrence follow-up after resection. Sequencing covered unsorted whole RNA taken from tumor, nontumor lung or frozen PBMC. MiXCR, run by TCRdb on the 5' RACE reads, gives a single entry per CDR3 protein. The table has about 43,000 distinct CDR3 sequences, 20% to 25% seen once.

The chain uses TRBV5-1 and TRBJ2-5; D is unclear. This TCR was sampled from a female donor with early-stage non-small cell lung cancer. Sequencing was performed on PBMCs, taken at follow-up. The CDR3, as DNA: TGCGCCAGCAGCTTCGAAGAGACCCAGTACTTC. This gives the protein CASSFEETQYF.